This T cell receptor beta chain was found in a study of shared clonotypes between healthy human individuals. Overall study findings and caveats: Having only a few donors restricted how much genetic and exposure-history diversity was captured.

Using immunoSEQ multiplex PCR, the repertoire was profiled, and TCRdb retains in-frame clones only, with some absent. The data show roughly 500,000 clones, 76% seen once. This clone was picked up a small number of times. Its target is unknown. Looked up from germline, CDR1 is GTSNPN and CDR2 is SVGIG (reference sequence). The CDR3 length is 13 residues. Trimming stripped 5 bases from V and 2 bases from J, with 11 bases between. This chain connects TRBV30 to TRBJ2-3; D gene ambiguous. Sequenced input: PBMCs. The TCR comes from a woman aged 40 to 49 in good health. Some clones in this sample may be carry-over from other donors' samples. This CDR3 reads CAWETHSTDTQYF. The CDR3 region has the DNA TGTGCCTGGGAAACTCACTCCACAGATACGCAGTATTTT.